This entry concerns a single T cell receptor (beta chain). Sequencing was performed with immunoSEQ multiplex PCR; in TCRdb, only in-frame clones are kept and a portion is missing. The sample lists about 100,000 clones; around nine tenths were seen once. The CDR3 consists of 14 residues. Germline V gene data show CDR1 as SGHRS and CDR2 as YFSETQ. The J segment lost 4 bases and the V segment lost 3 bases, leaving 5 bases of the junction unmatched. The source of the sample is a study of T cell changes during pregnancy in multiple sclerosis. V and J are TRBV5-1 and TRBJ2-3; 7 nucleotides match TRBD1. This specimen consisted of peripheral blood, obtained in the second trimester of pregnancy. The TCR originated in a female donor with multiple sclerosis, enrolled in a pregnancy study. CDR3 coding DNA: TGCGCCAGCAGCTACGGGACAGTTCCAGATACGCAGTATTTT. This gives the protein CASSYGTVPDTQYF.